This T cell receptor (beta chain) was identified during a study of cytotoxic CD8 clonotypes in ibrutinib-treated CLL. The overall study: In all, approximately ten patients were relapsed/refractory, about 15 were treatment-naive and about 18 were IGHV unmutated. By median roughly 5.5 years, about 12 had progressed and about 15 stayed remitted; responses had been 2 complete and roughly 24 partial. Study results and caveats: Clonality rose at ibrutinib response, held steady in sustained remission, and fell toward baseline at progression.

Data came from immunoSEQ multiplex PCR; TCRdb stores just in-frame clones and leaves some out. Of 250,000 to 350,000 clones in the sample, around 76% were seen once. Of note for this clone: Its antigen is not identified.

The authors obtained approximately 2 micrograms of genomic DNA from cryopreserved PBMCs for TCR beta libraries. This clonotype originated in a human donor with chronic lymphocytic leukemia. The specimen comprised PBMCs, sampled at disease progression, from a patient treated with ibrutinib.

The CDR3 spells CASSPRVGVLNTEAFF. DNA for the CDR3: TGTGCCAGCAGTCCCCGGGTGGGAGTCTTGAACACTGAAGCTTTCTTT. The chain couples TRBV27 to TRBJ1-1; D not resolved. The CDR3 totals 16 residues. CDR1 and CDR2 from the germline V gene are MNHEY and SMNVEV (reference sequence). V was pared by 5 bases and J by 0 bases, with 16 bases between.